This T cell receptor (beta chain) stems from a study of blood T cell repertoires in COVID-19. For the study at large: Sites in the United States, Italy and Spain provided acute and convalescent COVID-19 samples.

Methods used by the authors: Estimated nucleated cell counts came from reference gene primer amplification. The table came from immunoSEQ multiplex PCR; TCRdb's copy has only in-frame clones and leaves some out. That table gives V, J and clone size, and the DNA gave D and trimming. The sample holds about 390,000 clones; 85% to 90% are singletons and the top ten take roughly a tenth. Germline assignment: CDR1 SQVTM and CDR2 ANQGSEA. The junction had 9 bases not matched to a gene; V was cut back by 7 bases and J by 5 bases. The CDR3 is 13 residues long. Recovered status in Cohort 3 required two negative PCRs, clearance, or symptom resolution.

The sequencing input was PBMCs or T cells enriched from blood (not recorded which). The TCR originated in a woman in her forties or fifties who had recovered from COVID-19. The chain joins TRBV29-1 to TRBJ1-2, with 8 bases aligning to TRBD1. CDR3 coding DNA: TGCAGCGCCGACCGGGACAGGTCTTATGGCTACACCTTC. Residues: CSADRDRSYGYTF. Looking up the rest from reference TRBV29-1 and TRBJ1-2 gives the full variable domain: SAVISQKPSRDICQRGTSLTIQCQVDSQVTMMFWYRQQPGQSLTLIATANQGSEATYESGFVIDKFPISRPNLTFSTLTVSNMSPEDSSIYLCSADRDRSYGYTFGSGTRLTVV.